These 30 T cell receptor beta chains were sequenced from one sample in a study of cytomegalovirus exposure and HLA in healthy donors. Vbeta (60) and Jbeta (13) primers were used in the PCR. Repertoires were generated with immunoSEQ multiplex PCR, while TCRdb's copy carries only in-frame clones and drops some. This table holds approximately 100,000 clones, 79% found once. The source material was PBMCs. The receptors come from a female donor in good health and CMV-seropositive.

About this clone: Other DNA sequences in this specimen translate into the identical CDR3. This sequence joins TRBV5-1 and TRBJ2-2, with 10 bases lining up with TRBD2. The CDR3 is 15 residues long. The V gene end was trimmed by 7 bases and the J gene end by 3 bases; junction bases not matched to a gene: 6. Germline V gene data show CDR1 as SGHRS and CDR2 as YFSETQ. CDR3 sequence: CASSDLAGDTGELFF. Written as DNA, the CDR3 is TGCGCCAGCTCCGACCTAGCGGGAGACACCGGGGAGCTGTTTTTT.

J is TRBJ2-7 and V is TRBV4-1, with 9 bases that match TRBD1. Per germline, CDR1 MGHRA and CDR2 YSYEKL. CDR3 length equals 15 residues. V shed 1 base and J 2 bases; nucleotides not matched to a gene: 3. In DNA, the CDR3 is TGCGCCAGCAGCCAAGTGGGACAGGGAGCCTACGAGCAGTACTTC. Amino acid sequence: CASSQVGQGAYEQYF.

The chain recombines TRBV6-4 with TRBJ1-5; no clear D. In germline, CDR1 is MRHNA, CDR2 SNTAGT. The CDR3 contains 13 residues. V lost 9 bases, J lost 3 bases, and 12 bases lay in between. CDR3 residues: CASSADPNQPQHF. CDR3 DNA: TGTGCCAGTAGCGCGGACCCCAATCAGCCCCAGCATTTT.

Turning to this clone: In the same sample, other DNA sequences code for this CDR3. The chain couples TRBV6-5 to TRBJ2-7, with 10 bases identical to TRBD1. The CDR3 extends over 14 amino acids. V was pared by 3 bases and J by 2 bases, with 1 base of the junction left unmatched. Germline CDR1 and CDR2: MNHEY and SVGAGI. The CDR3 sequence: CASSYGTGAYEQYF. CDR3 nucleotide sequence: TGTGCCAGCAGTTATGGGACAGGGGCCTACGAGCAGTACTTC.

This clone has just a few counts. This chain joins TRBV15 and TRBJ1-1; D possibly corresponds to TRBD1 (5 bases). V was trimmed by 1 base and J by 3 bases, leaving 9 bases between them. CDR3 length equals 14 residues. Germline CDR1 is LNHNV and CDR2 is YYDKDF (reference sequence). In DNA form, the CDR3 reads TGTGCCACCAGCAGAGGCAGGGTGGACACTGAAGCTTTCTTT. The encoded protein is CATSRGRVDTEAFF.

This clone was found a few times. This chain joins TRBV2 and TRBJ2-1; the match to TRBD1 covers 8 bases. Germline trimming cut 4 bases from V and 1 base from J; bases unmatched to any gene: 6. This CDR3 spans 16 amino acids. In germline, CDR1 is SNHLY, CDR2 FYNNEI. The CDR3, as DNA: TGTGCCAGCAGTGTCGGGTACAGGGGGTCCTACAATGAGCAGTTCTTC. The encoded protein is CASSVGYRGSYNEQFF.

V gene TRBV19 combines with J gene TRBJ1-1; 9 bases are shared with TRBD1. The CDR3 length is 15 residues. Germline loops: CDR1 LNHDA, CDR2 SQIVND (reference sequence). With V trimmed by 2 bases and J by 3 bases, 4 bases remained unmatched. CDR3 sequence (DNA): TGTGCCAGTAGTATAACAGGGGGCGGTGACACTGAAGCTTTCTTT. As protein: CASSITGGGDTEAFF.

This chain uses TRBV15 with TRBJ2-6, with 7 bases lining up with TRBD1. Trimming at V came to 4 bases and at J to 0 bases, leaving 9 bases not matched to a gene. The germline gives CDR1 LNHNV, CDR2 YYDKDF (reference sequence). The CDR3 is 18 residues long. The CDR3 sequence is CATSNPTGKSSGANVLTF. DNA of the CDR3: TGTGCCACCAGCAACCCGACAGGGAAAAGCTCTGGGGCCAACGTCCTGACTTTC.

This clone was found once. This chain uses TRBV21-1 with TRBJ2-3; TRBD2 is the table's D call and was not checked against the DNA. TRBV21-1 is a known pseudogene. The CDR3 totals 15 residues. The CDR3 bases are TGTGCCAGCAGCCTTCGGACTAGCGGGAGGGATACGCAGTATTTT. Residues: CASSLRTSGRDTQYF.

This clone was recorded a few times. V and J are TRBV6-1 and TRBJ2-5, with TRBD1 matching over 8 bases. The germline CDR1 and CDR2 sequences are MNHNS and SASEGT. This CDR3 comprises 12 residues. The V gene end was trimmed by 6 bases and the J gene end by 5 bases; junction bases not matched to a gene: 2. The CDR3 DNA reads TGTGCCAGCAGGGACAGGGCGGAGACCCAGTACTTC. Translating gives CASRDRAETQYF.

This CDR3 reads CASSEGRGGADTQYF. CDR3 coding DNA: TGTGCCAGCAGTGAAGGGCGGGGGGGCGCAGATACGCAGTATTTT. The chain links TRBV2 to TRBJ2-3; 9 bases are shared with TRBD2. Germline values: CDR1 SNHLY, CDR2 FYNNEI. Trimming cost V 1 base and J 4 bases; bases outside gene matches: 3. This CDR3 region has 15 residues.

V is TRBV5-4 and J is TRBJ1-1, with D tentatively TRBD1 (5 bases). Trimming removed 2 bases from V and 1 base from J, with 12 bases in between. This CDR3 region has 15 residues. Germline values: CDR1 SGHNT, CDR2 YYREEE (reference sequence). CDR3 in DNA: TGTGCCAGCAGCTTCCTCGACAGACGGAACACTGAAGCTTTCTTT. Translated, it gives CASSFLDRRNTEAFF. The full variable domain, its missing parts supplied by reference TRBV5-4 and TRBJ1-1, is ETGVTQSPTHLIKTRGQQVTLRCSSQSGHNTVSWYQQALGQGPQFIFQYYREEENGRGNFPPRFSGLQFPNYSSELNVNALELDDSALYLCASSFLDRRNTEAFFGQGTRLTVV.

The V gene is TRBV15, the J gene TRBJ2-5, with D hard to call. The CDR3 extends over 15 amino acids. The ends were cut back, 2 bases at V and 4 bases at J, with 14 bases in the middle. Germline lookup yields CDR1 LNHNV and CDR2 YYDKDF (reference sequence). CDR3 nucleotide sequence: TGTGCCACCAGCAGATTCCAGAAAGTGGCAGAGACCCAGTACTTC. Protein product: CATSRFQKVAETQYF.

This chain joins TRBV4-3 and TRBJ2-3; TRBD2 matches at 8 bases. The germline V gene encodes CDR1 LGHNA and CDR2 YSLEER. The CDR3 totals 17 residues. V lost 5 bases, J lost 0 bases, and 10 bases stayed unmatched. Here the CDR3 reads CASSVSGGPVSTDTQYF. As DNA, the CDR3 is TGCGCCAGCAGCGTCAGCGGGGGACCCGTAAGCACAGATACGCAGTATTTT.

This chain joins TRBV5-1 and TRBJ1-1, with 7 bases fitting TRBD1. The CDR3 is 13 amino acids. Germline V lookup: CDR1 SGHRS, CDR2 YFSETQ. After removal of 3 bases from V and 4 bases from J, the junction contained 3 bases not matched to a gene. This CDR3 reads CASSSSGGTEAFF. The CDR3, as DNA: TGCGCCAGCAGCTCCTCAGGGGGCACTGAAGCTTTCTTT.

This chain joins TRBV5-1 and TRBJ1-3; 12 bases are a match to TRBD1. The J segment lost 0 bases and the V segment lost 3 bases, leaving 4 bases of the junction unmatched. The CDR3 sequence is 17 residues long. In germline, CDR1 is SGHRS, CDR2 YFSETQ. CDR3: CASSSGQGARSGNTIYF. CDR3 sequence (DNA): TGCGCCAGCAGCTCGGGACAGGGGGCGCGCTCTGGAAACACCATATATTTT.

This chain connects TRBV5-4 to TRBJ1-1; weak D call: TRBD1 (5 bases). Trimming pared 4 bases from V and 5 bases from J, leaving 15 bases between. Germline CDR1 is SGHNT and CDR2 is YYREEE (reference sequence). The CDR3 loop spans 14 amino acids. The CDR3 nucleotides are TGTGCCAGCAGCGGGATGCGGGGGAAGACTGAAGCTTTCTTT. Amino acids: CASSGMRGKTEAFF.

The V and J genes are TRBV6-5 and TRBJ1-1; 9 nucleotides line up with TRBD1. The V gene's germline CDR1 is MNHEY and CDR2 SVGAGI. Trimming at V came to 4 bases and at J to 0 bases, leaving 3 bases not matched to a gene. This CDR3 spans 15 amino acids. CDR3 sequence: CASSLQGAVNTEAFF. Written as DNA, the CDR3 is TGTGCCAGCAGTTTACAGGGGGCCGTGAACACTGAAGCTTTCTTT.

The V gene is TRBV29-1, the J gene TRBJ2-7, with D maybe TRBD1 (6 bases). Germline CDR1 is SQVTM and CDR2 is ANQGSEA. This CDR3 spans 11 amino acids. V was pared by 4 bases and J by 6 bases, with 10 bases between. CDR3 loop: CSVVRGGEQYF. The CDR3 DNA is TGCAGCGTTGTCAGGGGCGGCGAGCAGTACTTC.

The rearrangement links TRBV5-4 to TRBJ1-4; D is ambiguous. CDR3 size: 14 residues. V gave up 4 bases and J gave up 5 bases, with 12 bases separating them. The V gene's germline CDR1 is SGHNT and CDR2 YYREEE (reference sequence). In DNA, the CDR3 is TGTGCCAGCAGCCGACCTGACGGGAATGAAAAACTGTTTTTT. Translating gives CASSRPDGNEKLFF. Full variable domain (missing parts from reference TRBV5-4 and TRBJ1-4): ETGVTQSPTHLIKTRGQQVTLRCSSQSGHNTVSWYQQALGQGPQFIFQYYREEENGRGNFPPRFSGLQFPNYSSELNVNALELDDSALYLCASSRPDGNEKLFFGSGTQLSVL.

V and J are TRBV5-8 and TRBJ1-4; D is ambiguous. The V and J ends lost 4 bases and 5 bases respectively, with 12 bases between them. The CDR3 has 14 amino acids. Germline CDR1 SGHTS, CDR2 YDEGEE. The CDR3: CASSMGLGNEKLFF. In DNA, the CDR3 is TGTGCCAGCAGCATGGGTCTCGGGAATGAAAAACTGTTTTTT.

The V gene is TRBV15, the J gene TRBJ2-7; TRBD2 matches 11 bases. J lost 5 bases, V lost 5 bases, and 5 bases had no gene match. Per germline, CDR1 LNHNV and CDR2 YYDKDF (reference sequence). The CDR3 totals 14 residues. The CDR3 loop reads CATSVLAGVDEQYF. The CDR3 DNA sequence: TGTGCCACCAGCGTACTAGCGGGAGTCGACGAGCAGTACTTC.

V usage is TRBV6-6 and J usage is TRBJ2-7; 8 bases match TRBD1. Germline V lookup: CDR1 MNHNY, CDR2 SVGAGI (reference sequence). The CDR3 consists of 15 residues. The V and J ends lost 0 bases and 6 bases, in that order; junction bases with no gene match: 7. The CDR3 sequence: CASSYSWTGLGEQYF. The CDR3 DNA reads as TGTGCCAGCAGTTACTCGTGGACAGGGCTTGGCGAGCAGTACTTC.

The CDR3 sequence is CASSEGVMGQDGYTF. DNA for the CDR3: TGTGCCAGCAGTGAAGGGGTCATGGGGCAGGATGGCTACACCTTC. The chain carries TRBV25-1 and TRBJ1-2; D is perhaps TRBD1 (5 bases). From germline, CDR1 is MGHDK and CDR2 SYGVNS. Trimming shortened V by 2 bases and J by 6 bases, and 16 bases separated the two germline ends. The CDR3 runs 15 residues.

V and J are TRBV10-3 and TRBJ1-5; tentative D call: TRBD1 (6 bases). CDR1 and CDR2 from the germline V gene are ENHRY and SYGVKD. V was trimmed by 6 bases and J by 2 bases, leaving 8 bases between them. This CDR3 contains 13 residues. This chain's CDR3 is CAIRGGGNQPQHF. DNA for the CDR3: TGTGCCATCAGAGGGGGGGGCAATCAGCCCCAGCATTTT.

This chain links TRBV2 with TRBJ2-7; D is unresolved. The CDR3 spans 11 residues. The germline V and J ends were trimmed by 2 bases and 6 bases, with 5 bases remaining between them. Germline values: CDR1 SNHLY, CDR2 FYNNEI. The CDR3 region has the DNA TGTGCCAGCAGTGAAATTCGCGAGCAGTACTTC. Its protein product is CASSEIREQYF.

This chain links TRBV2 with TRBJ1-5, with 9 bases that match TRBD1. Germline trimming cut 6 bases from V and 7 bases from J; bases unmatched to any gene: 10. The germline V gene has CDR1 SNHLY and CDR2 FYNNEI. This CDR3 region has 15 residues. CDR3: CASRPTGGSGQPQHF. In DNA form, the CDR3 reads TGTGCCAGCAGACCGACAGGGGGGTCAGGACAGCCCCAGCATTTT.

The chain recombines TRBV6-1 with TRBJ2-3, with 13 bases matching TRBD2. Germline CDR1 and CDR2: MNHNS and SASEGT. The CDR3 loop spans 18 amino acids. V shed 6 bases and J 4 bases; nucleotides not matched to a gene: 13. The CDR3 nucleotides read TGTGCCAGCAGCGAACTAGCGGGAGGGCCGGGTCAACCAGATACGCAGTATTTT. Amino acid sequence: CASSELAGGPGQPDTQYF.

The chain couples TRBV11-2 to TRBJ2-4; the D gene is possibly TRBD2 (7 bases). Germline values: CDR1 SGHAT, CDR2 FQNNGV. Between the trimmed V and J ends, which lost 0 bases and 6 bases, there was a span of 18 bases. This CDR3 spans 17 amino acids. The CDR3 reads CASSLEVGGGGGNIQYF. As DNA, the CDR3 is TGTGCCAGCAGCTTAGAAGTAGGCGGGGGCGGAGGAAACATTCAGTACTTC.

Here the CDR3 reads CASSLYGGTSSYEQYF. DNA of the CDR3: TGTGCCAGCAGCTTGTACGGCGGCACTAGCTCCTACGAGCAGTACTTC. The J gene is TRBJ2-7, the V gene TRBV5-6; weak D call: TRBD2 (5 bases). In germline, CDR1 is SGHDT, CDR2 YYEEEE. The CDR3 sequence is 16 residues long. V gave up 1 base and J gave up 0 bases, with 14 bases separating them.